Listed here is a single T cell receptor beta chain. The entry originates in a study of blood T cell repertoires in COVID-19. The overall study: Researchers got acute and convalescent COVID-19 samples from the United States, Italy and Spain. PBMCs, B-cell-depleted T cells, or T cells were the source of the cDNA or gDNA that made up the material.

Some clones are missing from TCRdb's copy, which holds only in-frame ones; the method was immunoSEQ multiplex PCR. The sample comprises some 160,000 clones, around 87% of which are singletons, and 2.5% to 3.5% rests with the top ten. With 3 bases removed from V and 5 bases from J, the gap between germline ends came to 5 bases. Germline values: CDR1 SGHRS, CDR2 YFSETQ. The CDR3 length is 11 residues. What was sequenced was peripheral blood. This chain joins TRBV5-1 and TRBJ2-5; no clear D gene. This clonotype originated in a woman between 55 and 75 years old with active COVID-19. The CDR3, as DNA: TGCGCCAGCAGCTCCCGGGAGACCCAGTACTTC. Protein: CASSSRETQYF.